Below, 13 T cell receptor beta chains from the same sample are listed, as sequenced in a study of cytomegalovirus exposure and HLA in healthy donors. PCR was performed using 60 Vbeta and 13 Jbeta primers. TCRdb's copy holds only in-frame clones and misses some; the assay was immunoSEQ multiplex PCR. The sample records roughly 140,000 clones, over 75% being singletons. Sequencing used PBMCs. These receptors all come from a female donor in good health and CMV-seronegative.

The CDR3 sequence is CASSPSWEGRGNQPQHF. As DNA, the CDR3 is TGTGCCAGCAGTCCGTCATGGGAGGGAAGGGGCAATCAGCCCCAGCATTTT. This sequence joins TRBV2 and TRBJ1-5; no reliable D call. This CDR3 is 17 amino acids long. CDR1 is SNHLY and CDR2 is FYNNEI in the germline V gene. V lost 5 bases to trimming and J lost 2 bases, with 19 bases between them. Drawing the rest from reference TRBV2 and TRBJ1-5, the complete variable domain is EPEVTQTPSHQVTQMGQEVILRCVPISNHLYFYWYRQILGQKVEFLVSFYNNEISEKSEIFDDQFSVERPDGSNFTLKIRSTKLEDSAMYFCASSPSWEGRGNQPQHFGDGTRLSIL.

The chain has TRBV2 and TRBJ2-4, with a weak D call TRBD2 (5 bases). Germline CDR1 is SNHLY and CDR2 is FYNNEI. Trimming pared 5 bases from V and 6 bases from J, leaving 5 bases between. The CDR3 is 11 amino acids. As DNA, the CDR3 is TGTGCCAGCAGTAGCGGAAACATTCAGTACTTC. It yields the protein CASSSGNIQYF.

The chain carries TRBV6-5 and TRBJ1-2, with D possibly matching TRBD1 (6 bases). This CDR3 comprises 13 residues. The germline V gene encodes CDR1 MNHEY and CDR2 SVGAGI. The ends were cut back, 4 bases at V and 3 bases at J, with 9 bases in the middle. In nucleotides, the CDR3 is TGTGCCAGCAGTTCAGGGGTCCACTATGGCTACACCTTC. Translated, it gives CASSSGVHYGYTF.

V gene TRBV30 combines with J gene TRBJ2-1; D is perhaps TRBD1 (7 bases). The CDR3 is made up of 15 amino acids. V lost 3 bases and J 6 bases, leaving 18 bases between the germline ends. CDR1 is GTSNPN and CDR2 is SVGIG in the germline V gene (reference sequence). The CDR3 protein is CAWRGDRVGGNEQFF. The CDR3 DNA follows: TGTGCCTGGAGGGGAGACAGGGTGGGGGGCAATGAGCAGTTCTTC. Using reference TRBV30 and TRBJ2-1 for the parts outside the CDR3, the full variable domain is SQTIHQWPATLVQPVGSPLSLECTVEGTSNPNLYWYRQAAGRGLQLLFYSVGIGQISSEVPQNLSASRPQDRQFILSSKKLLLSDSGFYLCAWRGDRVGGNEQFFGPGTRLTVL.

This clone was seen only a few times. The chain carries TRBV27 and TRBJ2-2, with TRBD1 matching over 8 bases. Germline assignment: CDR1 MNHEY and CDR2 SMNVEV (reference sequence). V lost 8 bases and J lost 2; bases outside the gene matches: 10. This CDR3 region has 16 residues. The CDR3 DNA reads TGTGCCAGCCATAGGTCGGGACAGGTAAACACCGGGGAGCTGTTTTTT. It specifies CASHRSGQVNTGELFF.

This rearrangement joins TRBV4-1 to TRBJ2-2; D is ambiguous. Germline CDR1 MGHRA, CDR2 YSYEKL. V dropped 4 bases and J dropped 5 bases, with 11 bases sitting between them. The length of the CDR3 is 14 residues. CDR3 DNA: TGCGCCAGCAGCCCCGTCGGGTTAACCGGGGAGCTGTTTTTT. It yields the protein CASSPVGLTGELFF.

Here the CDR3 reads CASSLWAGVTTGELFF. CDR3 DNA: TGTGCCAGCAGTTTGTGGGCAGGGGTGACCACCGGGGAGCTGTTTTTT. V gene TRBV27 combines with J gene TRBJ2-2, with TRBD1 as a possible D gene (6 bases). V was clipped by 3 bases and J by 4 bases, with 15 bases between them. Germline V gene data show CDR1 as MNHEY and CDR2 as SMNVEV (reference sequence). This CDR3 contains 16 residues.

This chain connects TRBV10-3 to TRBJ2-7, with TRBD1 matching over 8 bases. Looked up from germline, CDR1 is ENHRY and CDR2 is SYGVKD. The ends lost 3 bases at V and 4 bases at J; junction bases unmatched: 5. The CDR3 length is 14 residues. The CDR3 protein is CAISDRTGPYEQYF. The CDR3 DNA reads TGTGCCATCAGTGACAGGACAGGGCCTTACGAGCAGTACTTC.

A few counts support this clone. V gene TRBV18 combines with J gene TRBJ1-1; D is ambiguous. V lost 6 bases, J lost 6 bases, and 8 bases lay in between. This CDR3 comprises 11 residues. Germline loops: CDR1 KGHSH, CDR2 LQKENI. The CDR3, as DNA: TGTGCCAGCTCCTCGGAGGCTGAAGCTTTCTTT. Translated, it gives CASSSEAEAFF.

The V gene is TRBV30, the J gene TRBJ2-5; 12 bases are a match to TRBD2. The CDR3 is made up of 17 amino acids. In germline, CDR1 is GTSNPN, CDR2 SVGIG (reference sequence). Trimming removed 3 bases from V and 5 bases from J; junction bases left unmatched: 13. CDR3 in DNA: TGTGCCTGGAGCCCTAGGACTAGCGGGAAGATGGAGGAGACCCAGTACTTC. Its translation is CAWSPRTSGKMEETQYF.

The J gene is TRBJ2-3, the V gene TRBV6-6, with 11 bases that match TRBD1. The CDR3 is made up of 16 amino acids. After removal of 5 bases from V and 1 base from J, the junction contained 5 bases not matched to a gene. Germline CDR1 reads MNHNY; CDR2 reads SVGAGI (reference sequence). CDR3 protein: CASSKDRGRGTDTQYF. CDR3 in DNA: TGTGCCAGCAGTAAGGACAGGGGGCGAGGCACAGATACGCAGTATTTT.

The chain carries TRBV6-1 and TRBJ1-2; no clear D. V gave up 6 bases and J gave up 0 bases, with 11 bases separating them. The CDR3 is 14 amino acids. Germline V lookup: CDR1 MNHNS, CDR2 SASEGT. The CDR3 reads CASRDSNTNYGYTF. CDR3 DNA sequence: TGTGCCAGCAGGGACTCTAATACTAACTATGGCTACACCTTC.

This clone was counted only a few times. The genes are TRBV28 and TRBJ1-2; no clear D gene. The ends were cut back, 2 bases at V and 3 bases at J, with 10 bases in the middle. Germline CDR1 and CDR2: MDHEN and SYDVKM. The CDR3 is 14 residues long. CDR3 sequence reads: CASSLIPEDYGYTF. Here the CDR3 DNA reads TGTGCCAGCAGTTTAATCCCAGAGGACTATGGCTACACCTTC.